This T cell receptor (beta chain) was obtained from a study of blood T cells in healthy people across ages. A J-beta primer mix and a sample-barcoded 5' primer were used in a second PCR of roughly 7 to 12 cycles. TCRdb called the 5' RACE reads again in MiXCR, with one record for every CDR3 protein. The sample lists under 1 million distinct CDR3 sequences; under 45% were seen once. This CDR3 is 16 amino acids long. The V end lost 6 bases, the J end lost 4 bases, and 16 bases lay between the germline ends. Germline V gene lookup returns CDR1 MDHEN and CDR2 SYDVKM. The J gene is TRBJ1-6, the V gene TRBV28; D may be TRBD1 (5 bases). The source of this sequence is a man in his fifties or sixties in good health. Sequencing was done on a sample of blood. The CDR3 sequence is CASSLPWDQYNSPLHF. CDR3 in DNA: TGTGCCAGCAGCCTCCCTTGGGACCAATATAATTCACCCCTCCACTTT. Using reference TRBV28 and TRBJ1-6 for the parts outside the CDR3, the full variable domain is DVKVTQSSRYLVKRTGEKVFLECVQDMDHENMFWYRQDPGLGLRLIYFSYDVKMKEKGDIPEGYSVSREKKERFSLILESASTNQTSMYLCASSLPWDQYNSPLHFGNGTRLTVT.